The 32 T cell receptor beta chains in this list originate from one sample, sequenced in a study of T cell responses to AZD1222 COVID-19 vaccine. TCRdb's copy holds only in-frame clones and misses some; the assay was immunoSEQ multiplex PCR. The table has roughly 120,000 clones, 88% seen once. The sample was peripheral blood, taken on day 0 of AZD1222 vaccination. The receptors come from an adult in good health.

The chain uses TRBV20-1 and TRBJ1-1; D remains ambiguous. V lost 3 bases and J lost 0, with 8 bases in between. This CDR3 is built from 13 residues. Germline V gives CDR1 DFQATT, CDR2 SNEGSKA (reference sequence). The CDR3 coding sequence is TGCAGTGCTAGTTCAGAAATGAACACTGAAGCTTTCTTT. Translation gives CSASSEMNTEAFF.

The chain has TRBV27 and TRBJ1-5, with D possibly matching TRBD1 (5 bases). Germline V gives CDR1 MNHEY, CDR2 SMNVEV (reference sequence). This CDR3 contains 15 residues. The V gene lost 3 bases and the J gene lost 5 bases, with 14 bases spanning the gap. In DNA, the CDR3 is TGTGCCAGCAGTTTTTTGGGGGGGTATGATCAGCCCCAGCATTTT. Translated: CASSFLGGYDQPQHF.

This chain connects TRBV11-2 to TRBJ2-5; 14 bases are a match to TRBD2. Germline assignment: CDR1 SGHAT and CDR2 FQNNGV. The CDR3 runs 16 residues. V lost 6 bases, J lost 4 bases, and 7 bases stayed unmatched. The CDR3 region is CASRRLAGGPGETQYF. The CDR3 nucleotides are TGTGCCAGCAGGCGACTAGCGGGGGGGCCCGGAGAGACCCAGTACTTC.

This chain links TRBV5-1 with TRBJ2-5; weak D call: TRBD1 (5 bases). Germline V CDR1 and CDR2: SGHRS, YFSETQ. The CDR3 covers 18 residues. Between the trimmed V and J ends, which lost 0 bases and 1 base, there was a span of 19 bases. The CDR3 DNA reads as TGCGCCAGCAGCTTGGGAAGGGGCGCCACCACTCCCCAAGAGACCCAGTACTTC. Its protein product is CASSLGRGATTPQETQYF.

The chain uses TRBV7-8 and TRBJ1-1; D not certain. The V and J ends lost 2 bases and 4 bases respectively, with 14 bases between them. The CDR3 sequence is 15 residues long. Germline loops: CDR1 SGHVS, CDR2 FQNEAQ. The CDR3 region is CASSLSLGGLTEAFF. Here the CDR3 DNA reads TGTGCCAGCAGCTTATCGCTCGGAGGTCTCACTGAAGCTTTCTTT.

This chain connects TRBV15 to TRBJ1-2; no clear D gene. With 0 bases removed from V and 8 bases from J, the gap between germline ends came to 19 bases. Germline V gives CDR1 LNHNV, CDR2 YYDKDF (reference sequence). There are 16 residues in the CDR3. CDR3 protein: CATSRDRPGPLGGYTF. The CDR3 coding sequence is TGTGCCACCAGCAGAGATAGGCCCGGGCCTCTCGGGGGCTACACCTTC.

The genes are TRBV4-1 and TRBJ2-5, with TRBD2 identical over 7 bases. Germline V gene sequence: CDR1 MGHRA, CDR2 YSYEKL. This CDR3 spans 16 amino acids. J was trimmed by 4 bases and V by 0 bases; bases with no gene match: 8. The CDR3 protein is CASSQESFGEGETQYF. CDR3 DNA sequence: TGCGCCAGCAGCCAAGAATCCTTCGGGGAGGGAGAGACCCAGTACTTC.

The chain employs TRBV18 and TRBJ1-2; D uncertain. Deletions cut 6 bases from V and 4 bases from J, with 15 bases between. The germline V gene has CDR1 KGHSH and CDR2 LQKENI. There are 14 residues in the CDR3. DNA of the CDR3: TGTGCCAGCTCCCCCGTAGTGATCTCCTATGGCTACACCTTC. Its protein product is CASSPVVISYGYTF. The entire variable domain, with the rest obtained from reference TRBV18 and TRBJ1-2, is as follows: NAGVMQNPRHLVRRRGQEARLRCSPMKGHSHVYWYRQLPEEGLKFMVYLQKENIIDESGMPKERFSAEFPKEGPSILRIQQVVRGDSAAYFCASSPVVISYGYTFGSGTRLTVV.

The chain joins TRBV12-5 to TRBJ2-7; a weak D match, TRBD1 (6 bases). Germline CDR1 LGHNT, CDR2 FRNRAP. This CDR3 contains 15 residues. V lost 6 bases to trimming and J lost 3 bases, with 18 bases between them. CDR3 sequence reads: CASGPTPGQYYEQYF. The DNA for the CDR3 is TGTGCTAGTGGACCAACTCCGGGACAATACTACGAGCAGTACTTC. The variable domain in full, completed from reference TRBV12-5 and TRBJ2-7, reads DARVTQTPRHKVTEMGQEVTMRCQPILGHNTVFWYRQTMMQGLELLAYFRNRAPLDDSGMPKDRFSAEMPDATLATLKIQPSEPRDSAVYFCASGPTPGQYYEQYFGPGTRLTVT.

The gene calls are TRBV12-3 or TRBV12-4 and TRBJ2-7; 7 positions match TRBD1. CDR3 size: 13 residues. Trimming cost V 6 bases and J 5 bases; bases outside gene matches: 7. The CDR3 sequence is CASRRGQTNEQYF. CDR3 bases: TGTGCCAGCAGGAGGGGACAGACCAACGAGCAGTACTTC.

The CDR3 sequence: CSVGSTYEQYF. Written as DNA, the CDR3 is TGCAGTGTGGGGTCCACCTACGAGCAGTACTTC. The V and J genes are TRBV20-1 and TRBJ2-7, with D hard to call. CDR3 length equals 11 residues. V lost 7 bases and J 2 bases, leaving 9 bases between the germline ends. CDR1 is DFQATT and CDR2 is SNEGSKA in the germline V gene (reference sequence).

This clone was counted a few times. The V and J genes are TRBV12-5 and TRBJ2-2, with D perhaps assigned TRBD1 or TRBD2 (5 bases each). The CDR3 sequence is 14 residues long. The germline CDR1 and CDR2 sequences are LGHNT and FRNRAP. Between the trimmed V and J ends, which lost 6 bases and 1 base, there was a span of 9 bases. This chain's CDR3 is CASGRDRNTGELFF. DNA of the CDR3: TGTGCTAGTGGCAGGGACCGGAACACCGGGGAGCTGTTTTTT.

The chain joins TRBV10-3 to TRBJ2-7, with 12 bases fitting TRBD2. The CDR3 is 14 amino acids. With 6 bases clipped from V and 3 bases from J, the junction kept 3 bases outside the gene matches. The germline gives CDR1 ENHRY, CDR2 SYGVKD. CDR3 residues: CAIRTSGGHYEQYF. For the CDR3, the DNA is TGTGCCATCAGAACTAGCGGGGGGCACTACGAGCAGTACTTC.

The chain has TRBV4-2 and TRBJ2-1; 12 nucleotides align to TRBD2. The V gene end was trimmed by 3 bases and the J gene end by 6 bases; junction bases not matched to a gene: 12. This CDR3 has 18 residues. CDR1 and CDR2 (germline): LGHNA, YNFKEQ. CDR3 nucleotide sequence: TGTGCCAGCAGCCAGCTCGCCTTACTAGCGGGGGGTGGCAATGAGCAGTTCTTC. This gives the protein CASSQLALLAGGGNEQFF.

This clone was counted a single time. The chain employs TRBV2 and TRBJ1-1, with D unresolved. The CDR3 contains 13 residues. The V gene's germline CDR1 is SNHLY and CDR2 FYNNEI. V was clipped by 6 bases and J by 3 bases, with 11 bases between them. CDR3 sequence: CASRPEPDTEAFF. In DNA, the CDR3 is TGTGCCAGCAGGCCCGAACCGGACACTGAAGCTTTCTTT.

J is TRBJ1-1 and V is TRBV6-5; unclear D gene. This CDR3 spans 12 amino acids. CDR1 is MNHEY and CDR2 is SVGAGI in the germline V gene. V was shortened by 7 bases and J by 1 base, with 7 bases between the two germline ends. The CDR3: CASTRANTEAFF. In nucleotides, the CDR3 is TGTGCCAGCACCCGCGCGAACACTGAAGCTTTCTTT.

The chain employs TRBV5-4 and TRBJ2-7; D is uncertain. Germline V lookup: CDR1 SGHNT, CDR2 YYREEE (reference sequence). This CDR3 is built from 16 residues. The V and J ends lost 4 bases and 3 bases respectively, with 20 bases between them. In DNA, the CDR3 is TGTGCCAGCAGCCCACTTGGGCCGTCCATGCACTACGAGCAGTACTTC. This translates into CASSPLGPSMHYEQYF.

This chain links TRBV25-1 with TRBJ1-2; D gene unclear. V was clipped by 7 bases and J by 0 bases, with 6 bases between them. CDR1 and CDR2 from the germline V gene are MGHDK and SYGVNS. The CDR3 is 12 amino acids. CDR3 in DNA: TGTGCCAGCACAGCAGCTAACTATGGCTACACCTTC. It translates to CASTAANYGYTF.

This rearrangement joins TRBV27 to TRBJ2-7, with 7 bases matching TRBD2. The CDR3 sequence is 16 residues long. The V gene's germline CDR1 is MNHEY and CDR2 SMNVEV (reference sequence). V lost 5 bases and J lost 0; bases outside the gene matches: 10. In DNA, the CDR3 is TGTGCCAGCAGTCCCCTCATCACGGGGGGCTCCTACGAGCAGTACTTC. Protein: CASSPLITGGSYEQYF.

This clone was recorded once. The rearrangement joins TRBV5-1 to TRBJ1-1; D gene ambiguous. Trimming cost V 0 bases and J 6 bases, with 12 bases left between them. This CDR3 spans 14 amino acids. CDR1 is SGHRS, CDR2 YFSETQ, per germline. The CDR3 nucleotides read TGCGCCAGCAGCTTGGCGGGCGCCGGGGCTGAAGCTTTCTTT. It codes for CASSLAGAGAEAFF.

The chain carries TRBV7-3 and TRBJ1-1; no reliable D call. With 0 bases removed from V and 0 bases from J, the gap between germline ends came to 2 bases. Per the germline V gene, CDR1 is SGHTA and CDR2 is FQGTGA. There are 13 residues in the CDR3. In nucleotides, the CDR3 is TGTGCCAGCAGCTTAACTATGAACACTGAAGCTTTCTTT. This codes for CASSLTMNTEAFF.

The gene calls are TRBV19 and TRBJ1-3; no definite D call. The V end lost 5 bases, the J end lost 0 bases, and 17 bases lay between the germline ends. Germline CDR1 reads LNHDA; CDR2 reads SQIVND (reference sequence). The CDR3 sequence is 17 residues long. The CDR3 loop reads CASSALHTVLSGNTIYF. The CDR3 bases are TGTGCCAGTAGTGCTCTCCACACAGTTCTCTCTGGAAACACCATATATTTT.

The chain carries TRBV7-9 and TRBJ2-5; tentative D call: TRBD2 (5 bases). CDR1 SEHNR and CDR2 FQNEAQ come from the germline V gene (reference sequence). The CDR3 sequence is 14 residues long. Trimming removed 2 bases from V and 7 bases from J, with 14 bases in between. In nucleotides, the CDR3 is TGTGCCAGCAGCTTAAAGGGTGGTGAGGGGACCCAGTACTTC. Encoded protein: CASSLKGGEGTQYF.

The chain couples TRBV10-3 to TRBJ2-7; D tentatively reads TRBD1 or TRBD2 (5 bases each). V was clipped by 2 bases and J by 6 bases, with 8 bases between them. The CDR3 consists of 12 residues. Germline assignment: CDR1 ENHRY and CDR2 SYGVKD. This CDR3 is CAISEGGPEQYF. DNA for the CDR3: TGTGCCATCAGTGAGGGGGGTCCCGAGCAGTACTTC.

The chain carries TRBV27 and TRBJ1-5, with D unresolved. The V gene's germline CDR1 is MNHEY and CDR2 SMNVEV (reference sequence). This CDR3 contains 12 residues. Trimming took 6 bases from V and 2 from J, leaving 5 bases between them. Here the CDR3 DNA reads TGTGCCAGCAGAGTAGGCAATCAGCCCCAGCATTTT. Its protein is CASRVGNQPQHF.

This clone was seen only once. This chain uses TRBV6-6 with TRBJ2-3; TRBD1 matches at 8 bases. The J segment lost 0 bases and the V segment lost 5 bases, leaving 10 bases of the junction unmatched. The CDR3 has 17 amino acids. Germline CDR1 MNHNY, CDR2 SVGAGI (reference sequence). The CDR3 sequence is CASSPLTRTGSTDTQYF. In DNA, the CDR3 is TGTGCCAGCAGTCCCCTAACTCGGACAGGGAGCACAGATACGCAGTATTTT.

The count of this clone is one. The chain employs TRBV27 and TRBJ1-2, with D hard to call. The V and J ends lost 0 bases and 0 bases respectively, with 11 bases between them. CDR1 MNHEY and CDR2 SMNVEV come from the germline V gene (reference sequence). The CDR3 totals 16 residues. CDR3 coding DNA: TGTGCCAGCAGTTTATCCAGTTTCGCTCCTAACTATGGCTACACCTTC. Residues: CASSLSSFAPNYGYTF.

The genes are TRBV28 and TRBJ1-2; TRBD1 is a possible D gene (5 bases). V lost 6 bases and J 2 bases, leaving 19 bases between the germline ends. CDR3 length equals 16 residues. Germline CDR1 and CDR2: MDHEN and SYDVKM. CDR3 loop: CASSSQGETKNYGYTF. CDR3 nucleotide sequence: TGTGCCAGCAGCTCCCAGGGCGAGACGAAAAACTATGGCTACACCTTC.

This chain connects TRBV7-9 to TRBJ2-3; 8 positions match TRBD1. CDR1 is SEHNR, CDR2 FQNEAQ, per germline (reference sequence). The CDR3 extends over 11 amino acids. J gave up 14 bases and V 1 base, and 2 bases lay outside the gene matches. CDR3 sequence reads: CASSLGTGWYF. The CDR3 region has the DNA TGTGCCAGCAGCTTAGGGACAGGGTGGTATTTT. The full variable domain, rest sourced from reference TRBV7-9 and TRBJ2-3, is DTGVSQNPRHKITKRGQNVTFRCDPISEHNRLYWYRQTLGQGPEFLTYFQNEAQLEKSRLLSDRFSAERPKGSFSTLEIQRTEQGDSAMYLCASSLGTGWYFGPGTRLTVL.

V usage is TRBV11-2 and J usage is TRBJ1-5; D is uncertain. V shed 1 base and J shed 4 bases, with 5 bases lying between them. Germline CDR1 is SGHAT and CDR2 is FQNNGV. The CDR3 is 13 amino acids. CDR3 DNA: TGTGCCAGCAGCTTAGCCGGGAATCAGCCCCAGCATTTT. It is translated as CASSLAGNQPQHF.

The rearrangement links TRBV19 to TRBJ2-3; tentatively, D is TRBD1 or TRBD2 (6 bases each). The CDR3 is made up of 14 amino acids. Trimming left V 5 bases short and J 2 bases short, with 11 bases between. Germline CDR1 and CDR2: LNHDA and SQIVND (reference sequence). The CDR3 coding sequence is TGTGCCAGTAGTCGGGGGCTCCTCACAGATACGCAGTATTTT. Encoded protein: CASSRGLLTDTQYF.

The gene calls are TRBV10-3 and TRBJ1-6, with 7 bases aligning to TRBD1. V lost 8 bases to trimming and J lost 7 bases; unmatched junction nucleotides: 8. In germline, CDR1 is ENHRY, CDR2 SYGVKD. CDR3 length: 14 residues. CDR3 region: CAIGGTGENSPLHF. The CDR3 nucleotides are TGTGCCATCGGTGGTACAGGGGAAAATTCACCCCTCCACTTT.